This T cell receptor beta chain was profiled in a study of cytomegalovirus exposure and HLA in healthy donors. The study, taken as a whole, reports: Analysis was performed later, and it showed HLA-associated TCR beta chains to be more clonally expanded than equally common others.

Note on this clone: The antigen remains undetermined.

Primers: 60 Vbeta forward and 13 Jbeta reverse. Assay used: immunoSEQ multiplex PCR; TCRdb lists only in-frame clones, some missing. This table holds approximately 110,000 clones. CDR1 and CDR2 (germline): MNHEY, SMNVEV (reference sequence). The ends lost 5 bases at V and 8 bases at J; junction bases unmatched: 7. The CDR3 is 14 residues long. At the time of sampling, donors were nominally healthy, though unrecorded immune exposures were likely. The clonotype comes from a man aged 25-45 years in good health and CMV-seronegative. The specimen was PBMCs. This chain uses TRBV27 with TRBJ2-1, with 9 bases aligning to TRBD1. In nucleotides, the CDR3 is TGTGCCAGCAGTCAAATGACAGGGGGGGATGAGCAGTTCTTC. This translates into CASSQMTGGDEQFF.